This TCR beta chain was observed in a study of T-cell reconstitution after alpha-beta-depleted transplantation in children. For TCRbeta, the library was prepared with unique molecular identifiers. TCRdb ran MiXCR on the PCR reads and lists one entry per CDR3 protein. This sample has hundreds of thousands of distinct CDR3 sequences, with roughly 15% found just once. The sequence came from a human donor who donated a stem cell graft to a child with acute myeloid leukemia. The source was PBMCs from the stem cell graft donor, collected from the stem cell graft.

CDR3 DNA sequence: TGTGCCAGCAGCTTATACCTGACAGGGTCCAACGAGCAGTACTTC. Amino acids: CASSLYLTGSNEQYF. The chain employs TRBV7-9 and TRBJ2-7; 7 nucleotides match TRBD1. This CDR3 spans 15 amino acids. V gave up 2 bases and J gave up 5 bases; unmatched junction bases: 9. CDR1 and CDR2 from the germline V gene are SEHNR and FQNEAQ (reference sequence).